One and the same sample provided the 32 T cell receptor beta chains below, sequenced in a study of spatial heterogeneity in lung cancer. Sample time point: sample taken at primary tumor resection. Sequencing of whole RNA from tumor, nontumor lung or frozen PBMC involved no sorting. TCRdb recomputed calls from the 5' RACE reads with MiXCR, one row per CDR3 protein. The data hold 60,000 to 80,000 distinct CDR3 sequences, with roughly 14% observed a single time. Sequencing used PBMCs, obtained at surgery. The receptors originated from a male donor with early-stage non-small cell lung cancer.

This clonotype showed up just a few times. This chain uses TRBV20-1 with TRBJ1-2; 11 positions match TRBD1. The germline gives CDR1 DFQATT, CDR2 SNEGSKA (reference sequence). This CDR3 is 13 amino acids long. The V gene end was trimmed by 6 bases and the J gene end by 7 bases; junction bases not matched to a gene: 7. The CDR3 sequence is CSATEDRGLGYTF. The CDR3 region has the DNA TGCAGTGCGACTGAGGACAGGGGGCTTGGCTACACCTTC.

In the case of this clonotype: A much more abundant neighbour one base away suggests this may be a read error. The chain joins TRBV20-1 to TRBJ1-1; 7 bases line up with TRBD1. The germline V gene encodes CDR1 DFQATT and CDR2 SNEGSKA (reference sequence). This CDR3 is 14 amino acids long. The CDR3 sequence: CSNWPQGQFGEAFF. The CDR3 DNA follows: TGCAGCAACTGGCCCCAGGGACAGTTTGGTGAAGCTTTCTTT.

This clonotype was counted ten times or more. The CDR3 loop reads CASSPEAVSSYEQYF. CDR3 sequence (DNA): TGTGCCAGCAGCCCAGAGGCGGTAAGCTCCTACGAGCAGTACTTC. V usage is TRBV11-2 and J usage is TRBJ2-7, with D unclear. Germline V gene data show CDR1 as SGHAT and CDR2 as FQNNGV. Trimming shortened V by 5 bases and J by 0 bases, and 14 bases separated the two germline ends. The CDR3 sequence is 15 residues long.

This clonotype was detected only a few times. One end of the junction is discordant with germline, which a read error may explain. The CDR3 region is CSVEGGLAGSYEQYF. The DNA of the CDR3 is TGCAGCGTAGAAGGAGGACTAGCGGGCTCCTACGAGCAGTACTTC. The chain carries TRBV29-1 and TRBJ2-7; TRBD2 matches at 11 bases. There are 15 residues in the CDR3. The germline gives CDR1 SQVTM, CDR2 ANQGSEA.

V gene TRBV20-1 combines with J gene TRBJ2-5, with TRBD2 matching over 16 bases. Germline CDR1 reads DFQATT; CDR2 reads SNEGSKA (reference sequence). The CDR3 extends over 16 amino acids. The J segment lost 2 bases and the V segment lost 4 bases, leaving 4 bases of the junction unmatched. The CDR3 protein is CSATGLAGGHQETQYF. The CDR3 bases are TGCAGTGCTACGGGACTAGCGGGAGGGCATCAAGAGACCCAGTACTTC.

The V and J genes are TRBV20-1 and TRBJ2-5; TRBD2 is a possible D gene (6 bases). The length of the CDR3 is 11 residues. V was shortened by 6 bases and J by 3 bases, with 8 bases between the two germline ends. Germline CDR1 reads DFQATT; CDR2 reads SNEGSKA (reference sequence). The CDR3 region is CSAREEETQYF. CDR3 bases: TGCAGTGCCAGGGAGGAAGAGACCCAGTACTTC.

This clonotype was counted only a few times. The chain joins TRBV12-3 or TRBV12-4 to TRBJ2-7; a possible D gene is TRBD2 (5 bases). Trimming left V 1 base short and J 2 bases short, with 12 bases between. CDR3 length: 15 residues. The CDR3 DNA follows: TGTGCCAGCAGTTTAGAACAAGCCGGGGCCTACGAGCAGTACTTC. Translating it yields CASSLEQAGAYEQYF.

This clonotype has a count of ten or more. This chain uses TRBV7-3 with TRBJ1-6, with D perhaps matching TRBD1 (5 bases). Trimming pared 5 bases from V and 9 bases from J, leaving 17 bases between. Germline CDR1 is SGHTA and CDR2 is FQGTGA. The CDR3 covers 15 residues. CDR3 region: CASSPGVQAGSPLHF. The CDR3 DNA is TGTGCCAGCAGCCCCGGGGTACAGGCGGGTTCACCCCTCCACTTT.

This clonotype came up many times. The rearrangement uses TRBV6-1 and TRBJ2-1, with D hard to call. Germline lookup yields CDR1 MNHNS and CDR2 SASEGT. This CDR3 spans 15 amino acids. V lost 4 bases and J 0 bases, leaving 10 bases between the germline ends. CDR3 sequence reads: CASSALRSSYNEQFF. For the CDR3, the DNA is TGTGCCAGCAGTGCTCTCCGAAGCTCCTACAATGAGCAGTTCTTC.

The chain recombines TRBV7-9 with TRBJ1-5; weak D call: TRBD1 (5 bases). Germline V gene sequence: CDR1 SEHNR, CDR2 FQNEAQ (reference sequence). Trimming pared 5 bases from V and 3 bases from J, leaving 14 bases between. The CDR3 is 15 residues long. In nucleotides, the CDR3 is TGTGCCAGCAGCCCTGGGGACCGCGCCAATCAGCCCCAGCATTTT. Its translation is CASSPGDRANQPQHF.

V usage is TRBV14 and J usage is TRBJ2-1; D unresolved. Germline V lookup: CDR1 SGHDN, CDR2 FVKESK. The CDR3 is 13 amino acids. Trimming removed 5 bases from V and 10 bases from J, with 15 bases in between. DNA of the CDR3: TGTGCCAGCAGCAGCGATCGGCGGAACGAGCAGTTCTTC. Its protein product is CASSSDRRNEQFF.

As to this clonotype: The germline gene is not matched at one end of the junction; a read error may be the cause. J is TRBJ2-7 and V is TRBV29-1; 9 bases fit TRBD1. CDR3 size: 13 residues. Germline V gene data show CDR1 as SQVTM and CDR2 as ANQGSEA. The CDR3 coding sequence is TGCAGCGTGGAAGGGACAGGGATCTACGAGCAGTACTTC. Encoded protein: CSVEGTGIYEQYF.

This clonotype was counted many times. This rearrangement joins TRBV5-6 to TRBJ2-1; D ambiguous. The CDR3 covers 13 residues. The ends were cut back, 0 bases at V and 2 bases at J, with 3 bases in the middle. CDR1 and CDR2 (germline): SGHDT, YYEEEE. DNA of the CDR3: TGTGCCAGCAGCTTGGAAACCTACAATGAGCAGTTCTTC. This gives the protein CASSLETYNEQFF.

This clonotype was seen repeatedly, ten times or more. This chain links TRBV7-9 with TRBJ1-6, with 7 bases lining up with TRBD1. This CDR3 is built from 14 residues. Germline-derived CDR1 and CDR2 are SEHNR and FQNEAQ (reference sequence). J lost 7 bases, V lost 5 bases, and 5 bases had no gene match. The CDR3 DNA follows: TGTGCCAGCAGCAGACAGGGTAGCAATTCACCCCTCCACTTT. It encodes CASSRQGSNSPLHF.

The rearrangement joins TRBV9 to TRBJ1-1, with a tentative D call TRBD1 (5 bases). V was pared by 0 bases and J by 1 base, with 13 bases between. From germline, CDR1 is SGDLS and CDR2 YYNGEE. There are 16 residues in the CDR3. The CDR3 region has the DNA TGTGCCAGCAGCGTAGATTATCAGGGTCGGAACACTGAAGCTTTCTTT. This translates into CASSVDYQGRNTEAFF.

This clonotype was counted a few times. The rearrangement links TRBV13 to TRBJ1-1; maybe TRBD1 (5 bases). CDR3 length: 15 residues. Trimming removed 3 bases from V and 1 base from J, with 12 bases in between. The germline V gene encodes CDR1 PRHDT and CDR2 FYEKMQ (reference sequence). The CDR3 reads CASSFFGGENTEAFF. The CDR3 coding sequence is TGTGCCAGCAGCTTTTTTGGAGGGGAGAACACTGAAGCTTTCTTT.

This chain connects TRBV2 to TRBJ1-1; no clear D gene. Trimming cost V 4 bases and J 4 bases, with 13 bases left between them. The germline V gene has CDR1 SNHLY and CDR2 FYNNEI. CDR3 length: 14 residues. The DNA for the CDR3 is TGTGCCAGCAGTGCCATGCGGGAATTCACTGAAGCTTTCTTT. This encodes CASSAMREFTEAFF.

The CDR3 region is CASSLGRPLYNEQFF. CDR3 coding DNA: TGTGCCAGCAGCTTAGGCCGGCCTCTCTACAATGAGCAGTTCTTC. V gene TRBV7-2 combines with J gene TRBJ2-1; D unclear. Germline V CDR1 and CDR2: SGHTA, FQGNSA. The CDR3 has 15 residues. V was clipped by 1 base and J by 3 bases, with 10 bases between them.

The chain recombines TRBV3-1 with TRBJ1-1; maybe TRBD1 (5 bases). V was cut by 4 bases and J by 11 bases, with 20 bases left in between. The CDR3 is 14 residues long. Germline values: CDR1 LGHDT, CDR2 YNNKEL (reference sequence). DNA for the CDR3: TGTGCCAGCAGCCTACGGGACGGACCGGAGGACGCTTTCTTT. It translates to CASSLRDGPEDAFF.

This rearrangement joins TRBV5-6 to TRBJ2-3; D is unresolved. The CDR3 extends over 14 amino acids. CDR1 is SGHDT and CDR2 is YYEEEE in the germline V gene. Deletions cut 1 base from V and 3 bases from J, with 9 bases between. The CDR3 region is CASSLSDITDTQYF. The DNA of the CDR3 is TGTGCCAGCAGCTTGTCAGATATAACAGATACGCAGTATTTT.

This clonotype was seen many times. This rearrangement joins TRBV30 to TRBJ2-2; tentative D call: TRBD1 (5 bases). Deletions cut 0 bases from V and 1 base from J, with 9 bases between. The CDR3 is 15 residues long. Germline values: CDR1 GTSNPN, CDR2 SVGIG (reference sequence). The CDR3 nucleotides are TGTGCCTGGAGTGTCCCGACAGTGAACACCGGGGAGCTGTTTTTT. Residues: CAWSVPTVNTGELFF. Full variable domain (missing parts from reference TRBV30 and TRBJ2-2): SQTIHQWPATLVQPVGSPLSLECTVEGTSNPNLYWYRQAAGRGLQLLFYSVGIGQISSEVPQNLSASRPQDRQFILSSKKLLLSDSGFYLCAWSVPTVNTGELFFGEGSRLTVL.

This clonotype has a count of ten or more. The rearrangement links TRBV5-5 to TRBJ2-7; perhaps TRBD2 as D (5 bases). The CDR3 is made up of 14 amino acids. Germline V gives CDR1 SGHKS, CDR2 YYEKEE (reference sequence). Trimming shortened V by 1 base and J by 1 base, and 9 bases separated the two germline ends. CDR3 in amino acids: CASSLYTGSYEQYF. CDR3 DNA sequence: TGTGCCAGCAGCTTGTATACGGGGTCCTACGAGCAGTACTTC.

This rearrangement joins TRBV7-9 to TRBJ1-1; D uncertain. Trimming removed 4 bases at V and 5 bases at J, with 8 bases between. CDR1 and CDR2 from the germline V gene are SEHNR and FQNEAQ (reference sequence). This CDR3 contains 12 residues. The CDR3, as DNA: TGTGCCAGCAGCTCACCGTGGACTGAAGCTTTCTTT. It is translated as CASSSPWTEAFF.

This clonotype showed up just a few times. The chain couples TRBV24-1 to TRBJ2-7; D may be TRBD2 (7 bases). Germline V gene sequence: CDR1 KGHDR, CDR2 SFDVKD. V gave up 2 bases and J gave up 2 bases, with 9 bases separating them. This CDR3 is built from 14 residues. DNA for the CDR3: TGTGCCACCAGTGATTCGGGGGGCGCCTACGAGCAGTACTTC. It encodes CATSDSGGAYEQYF.

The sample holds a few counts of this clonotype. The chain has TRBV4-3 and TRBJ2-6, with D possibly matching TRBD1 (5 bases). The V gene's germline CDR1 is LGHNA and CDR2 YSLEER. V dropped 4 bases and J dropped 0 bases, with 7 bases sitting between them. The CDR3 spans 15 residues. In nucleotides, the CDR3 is TGCGCCAGCAGCCTTGACAGCTCTGGGGCCAACGTCCTGACTTTC. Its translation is CASSLDSSGANVLTF.

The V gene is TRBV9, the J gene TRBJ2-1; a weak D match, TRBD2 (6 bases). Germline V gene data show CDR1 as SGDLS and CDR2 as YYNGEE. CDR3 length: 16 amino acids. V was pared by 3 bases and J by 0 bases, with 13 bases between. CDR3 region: CASSATLASSYNEQFF. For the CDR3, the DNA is TGTGCCAGCAGCGCAACACTAGCCAGCTCCTACAATGAGCAGTTCTTC.

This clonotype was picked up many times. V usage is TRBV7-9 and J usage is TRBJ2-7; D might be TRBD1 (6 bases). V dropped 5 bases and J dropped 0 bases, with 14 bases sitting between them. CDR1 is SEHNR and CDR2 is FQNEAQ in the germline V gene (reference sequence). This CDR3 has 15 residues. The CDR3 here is CASSALGGISYEQYF. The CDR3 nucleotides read TGTGCCAGCAGCGCCTTAGGGGGAATCTCCTACGAGCAGTACTTC.

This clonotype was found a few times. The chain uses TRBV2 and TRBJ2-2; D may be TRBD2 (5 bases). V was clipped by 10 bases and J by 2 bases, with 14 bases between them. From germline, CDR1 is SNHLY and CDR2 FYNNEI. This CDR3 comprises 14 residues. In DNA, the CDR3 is TGTGCCACCAATCATAGACTAAACACCGGGGAGCTGTTTTTT. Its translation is CATNHRLNTGELFF. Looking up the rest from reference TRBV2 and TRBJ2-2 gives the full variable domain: EPEVTQTPSHQVTQMGQEVILRCVPISNHLYFYWYRQILGQKVEFLVSFYNNEISEKSEIFDDQFSVERPDGSNFTLKIRSTKLEDSAMYFCATNHRLNTGELFFGEGSRLTVL.

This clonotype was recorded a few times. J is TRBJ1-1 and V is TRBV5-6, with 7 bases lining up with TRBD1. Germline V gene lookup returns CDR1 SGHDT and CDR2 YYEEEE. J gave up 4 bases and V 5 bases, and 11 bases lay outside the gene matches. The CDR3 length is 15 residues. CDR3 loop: CASSRTGRLTTEAFF. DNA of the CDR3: TGTGCCAGCAGTCGGACAGGACGCCTTACCACTGAAGCTTTCTTT. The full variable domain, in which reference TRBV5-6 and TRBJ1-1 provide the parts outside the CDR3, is DAGVTQSPTHLIKTRGQQVTLRCSPKSGHDTVSWYQQALGQGPQFIFQYYEEEERQRGNFPDRFSGHQFPNYSSELNVNALLLGDSALYLCASSRTGRLTTEAFFGQGTRLTVV.

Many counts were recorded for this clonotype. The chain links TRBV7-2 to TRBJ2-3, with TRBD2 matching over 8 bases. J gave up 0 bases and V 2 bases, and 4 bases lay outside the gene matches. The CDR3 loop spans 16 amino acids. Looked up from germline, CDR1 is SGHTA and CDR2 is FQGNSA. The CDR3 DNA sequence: TGTGCCAGCAGCTTAAGAGGCGGGAGGAGCACAGATACGCAGTATTTT. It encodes CASSLRGGRSTDTQYF.

CDR3 region: CASSRQLGTFADNEQFF. The CDR3 DNA reads TGTGCCAGCAGCCGGCAGCTAGGGACTTTCGCTGACAATGAGCAGTTCTTC. The V gene is TRBV14, the J gene TRBJ2-1, with D possibly being TRBD2 (6 bases). The CDR3 sequence is 17 residues long. The V gene's germline CDR1 is SGHDN and CDR2 FVKESK. Deletions cut 4 bases from V and 5 bases from J, with 21 bases between.

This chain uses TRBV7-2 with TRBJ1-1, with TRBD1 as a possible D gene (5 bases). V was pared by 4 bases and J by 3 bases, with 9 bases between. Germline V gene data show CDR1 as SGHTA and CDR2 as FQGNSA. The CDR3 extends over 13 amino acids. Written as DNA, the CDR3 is TGTGCCAGCAGCTGGGACGGCGACACTGAAGCTTTCTTT. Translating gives CASSWDGDTEAFF.